The clone carrying this TCR beta chain has only one observation. No antigen is known for it. At one end, the junction sequence differs from germline, possibly due to a read error. The data originate from a study of CD8+ T cells in alopecia areata. Study as a whole: Patients in the treated group were given tofacitinib by mouth, 5 to 10 mg twice a day. Study-level points and caveats: Among patients, TCR sharing was less clear than in mice, a difference possibly due in part to HLA diversity in the patient population. Significant decreases in scalp clonality and expanded CD8+ clones followed tofacitinib treatment. Alopecia totalis/universalis scalp especially showed more expanded CD8+ clones than normal scalp.

The treatment: oral pan-JAK inhibitor, 5-10 mg twice daily. cDNA prepared by RNA extraction and subsequent reverse transcription served as the template for sequencing. Clones were sequenced by immunoSEQ multiplex PCR, and TCRdb holds only the in-frame ones, with some missing. Seen here are 160,000 or so clones, roughly 65% observed once, and the top ten hold over 0.85%. CDR1 is SSHAT and CDR2 is FNYEAQ in the germline V gene (reference sequence). The CDR3 loop spans 13 amino acids. The sequencing here drew on CD4+ T cells sorted from blood, taken at week 4, from a patient treated with tofacitinib. The TCR comes from a human donor with alopecia areata. The chain carries TRBV7-7 and TRBJ1-1; no clear D gene. In DNA, the CDR3 is TGTGCTAGCAGCCCCCTCTTGGCAGGTGAAGCTTTCTTT. Its protein is CASSPLLAGEAFF.